This paragraph covers one T cell receptor beta chain sequence. What this receptor recognizes is not known. Per-base qualities were not stored, and no clone one base away is much larger. These data belong to a study of shared clonotypes between healthy human individuals (dated by TCRdb to the early 2020s). Background for the entire study: The cohort comprised a couple of women and a few men aged 18 to 49 years. For each donor, CD4 naive and CD4 memory were each given three plates, CD8 naive was given two plates, and CD8 memory was given one plate. The study deeply sequenced blood TCR repertoires of roughly five healthy adults to estimate repertoire size and the extent of clonotype sharing between individuals. To increase sequencing depth and limit assay-specific biases, different laboratories used diverse techniques to prepare libraries and sequence TCR repertoires. Leukapheresis yielded between about 0.8 and 9.5 billion PBMCs per donor. What the research found in general, with its limitations: Rarefaction of sorted-subset datasets indicated incomplete sequencing despite the large sequencing depth. Larger estimated clonotype richness was generally found for naive subsets than for memory subsets. Across four donors, approximately 5% of naive CD4, roughly 3.5% of naive CD8, roughly 2.2% of memory CD4, and approximately 0.4% of memory CD8 clonotypes were shared. Sampling was restricted to blood, and TCR repertoires in tissues likely differ from the TCR repertoires found in blood. Because the study included a small number of donors, the genetic and exposure-history diversity represented was limited. Compared with non-shared clonotypes, clonotypes shared by all four sorted-subset donors had higher generation probabilities. Based on pairwise subsampling, the degree of clonotype sharing among donors was expected to be affected by sequencing depth.

Trimming takes 4 bases from V and 4 bases from J, and the germline ends sit 11 bases apart. Including the terminal cysteine and phenylalanine, the CDR3 comprises 13 residues. The CDR3 DNA has 39 bases and is translated from base 1. CDR1 MNHNS and CDR2 SASEGT are derived from the germline V gene. CD8 naive samples consisted of CD45RO-negative cells that were positively selected for CCR7, yielding a CD45RA+CCR7+ population without TemRA cells. Healthy HIV-negative adults with no recently reported acute infections or vaccinations were included as donors. Every donor was a Caucasian adult residing in Nashville, Tennessee, USA. After blood collection by leukapheresis, PBMCs were isolated using Ficoll-Histopaque density gradient centrifugation and then cryopreserved in the vapor phase of liquid nitrogen. Analytical flow cytometry was used to check the purity and quantity of each magnetically sorted T cell population. Each sorted fraction had its genomic DNA isolated and then quantified by UV absorbance on a Nanodrop 2000c.

TCR CDR3 regions were amplified from genomic DNA by multiplex PCR using the deep immunoSEQ assay. Extracted genomic DNA from each cell subset was spread evenly across all wells of several immunoSEQ 96-well plates, with each plate serving as a replicate. For sorted subsets, about 210 ng of genomic DNA, equivalent to tens of thousands of T cell genomes, went into each replicate PCR. Purified libraries were quantified with a Qubit 3.0 fluorometer, sized on a Bioanalyzer 2100, and re-quantified with the KAPA Library Quantification kit. Every immunoSEQ 96-well plate was sequenced on a dedicated single-read 150-cycle Illumina NextSeq 550 flow cell. The original pipeline was this. Because the immunoSEQ output held only junctional sequences and lacked quality scores, the filtering could not match the filtering applied to full-length reads. To assign V/J genes and CDR3, sequences were annotated using PyIR, a Python wrapper for IgBLAST v1.9, with IMGT germline references. Reads were filtered out if the reads had weak V/J assignments (E-value above 1e-6), no CDR3, stop codons, out-of-frame junctions, or ambiguous translated residues. V3J clonotypes were defined by identical inferred V gene, J gene, and CDR3 amino acid sequence. To compute the percentage overlap between repertoires, the number of shared unique clonotypes was divided by the size of the smaller repertoire. Three approaches were used to assess repertoire richness: RTK rarefaction, the Chao1 estimator, and Recon v2.1 estimates of unobserved clonotypes. For all TCRbeta clonotypes obtained by the gDNA method from several donors, generation probabilities were computed with OLGA. TCRdb re-hosts the immuneACCESS table, in-frame sequences only. Its copies lack some clones; in the studies checked, an unresolved V gene accounts for under half of them, and the cause for the rest is not known. Clone size and the V and J calls come from that table; the DNA yielded D and trimming. Counted in this sample were 2 million to 2.5 million clones; about 93% of them appeared once. In total, the top ten clones hold under 2% of the sample.

The chain couples TRBV6-1 to TRBJ2-7, with the identity of the D gene unclear. The TCR sequence derives from a young man in good health. Some clones in this sample may be carry-over from other donors' samples. The sample comprised naive CD8+ T cells from PBMCs. The cell subset or site label for this specimen denotes: CD45RA+CCR7+. The sequenced DNA is TGTGCCAGCAGTGTGGCCACCGTGTACGAGCAGTACTTC. Its coded protein is CASSVATVYEQYF.